These 21 T cell receptor beta chains originate from one sample sequenced in a study of identical twins. From the 5' RACE reads, TCRdb called clonotypes with MiXCR, one entry per CDR3 protein. Of around 1.7 million distinct CDR3 sequences listed, 25% to 35% were seen once; the top ten hold under 0.35%. Specimen: cord blood. Receptor source: a newborn girl in good health.

As for this clonotype: This may stem from a read error, because a much larger clone lies one nucleotide away. The chain combines TRBV12-3 or TRBV12-4 with TRBJ2-7; D possibly corresponds to TRBD1 (5 bases). Deletions cut 6 bases from V and 1 base from J, with 7 bases between. The CDR3 sequence is 12 residues long. The CDR3 spells CASRPGSYEQYF. The CDR3 DNA is TGTGCCAGCAGGCCAGGGTCCTACGAGCAGTACTTC.

This clonotype was observed a few times. The J gene is TRBJ2-1, the V gene TRBV20-1, with a possible D match to TRBD2 (5 bases). The germline V gene has CDR1 DFQATT and CDR2 SNEGSKA (reference sequence). V lost 4 bases and J lost 9, with 13 bases in between. The CDR3 is 12 residues long. CDR3 protein: CSAKDRGSEQFF. The CDR3 bases are TGCAGTGCTAAAGATCGAGGGAGTGAGCAGTTCTTC.

This clonotype was observed many times. V and J are TRBV12-3 or TRBV12-4 and TRBJ2-7; no definite D call. Trimming took 3 bases from V and 0 from J, leaving 9 bases between them. The CDR3 is made up of 14 amino acids. DNA for the CDR3: TGTGCCAGCAGTTTTGGGATTTACTCCTACGAGCAGTACTTC. This codes for CASSFGIYSYEQYF.

This clonotype was detected once. The chain is built from TRBV20-1 and TRBJ1-1; weak D call: TRBD1 (6 bases). This CDR3 has 11 amino acids. The V end was cut by 4 bases, the J end by 6 bases, with 9 bases between. Germline V gene sequence: CDR1 DFQATT, CDR2 SNEGSKA (reference sequence). The CDR3 spells CSATGVAEAFF. The CDR3 DNA is TGCAGTGCTACAGGGGTGGCTGAAGCTTTCTTT.

This clonotype was observed at least ten times. The V call is TRBV27, the J call TRBJ1-5; D ambiguous. Trimming removed 8 bases at V and 3 bases at J, with 14 bases between. Looked up from germline, CDR1 is MNHEY and CDR2 is SMNVEV (reference sequence). The CDR3 is 14 amino acids. CDR3 sequence (DNA): TGTGCCAGCGGTCGTCCCCTACTCAATCAGCCCCAGCATTTT. It yields the protein CASGRPLLNQPQHF.

The rearrangement links TRBV19 to TRBJ2-1, with D tentatively TRBD1 or TRBD2 (6 bases each). This CDR3 region has 12 residues. V dropped 1 base and J dropped 10 bases, with 8 bases sitting between them. Germline loops: CDR1 LNHDA, CDR2 SQIVND (reference sequence). Written as DNA, the CDR3 is TGTGCCAGTAGTATAGGAGGGGGGGAGCAGTTCTTC. As protein: CASSIGGGEQFF.

This clonotype was detected only a few times. The chain combines TRBV5-1 with TRBJ1-1; the match to TRBD1 covers 9 bases. CDR3 length: 16 amino acids. The junction had 8 bases not matched to a gene; V was cut back by 5 bases and J by 0 bases. The V gene's germline CDR1 is SGHRS and CDR2 YFSETQ. In nucleotides, the CDR3 is TGCGCCAGCAGTTGGACAGGGGTGATCATGAACACTGAAGCTTTCTTT. Its protein is CASSWTGVIMNTEAFF. The full variable domain, with the rest looked up from reference TRBV5-1 and TRBJ1-1, is KAGVTQTPRYLIKTRGQQVTLSCSPISGHRSVSWYQQTPGQGLQFLFEYFSETQRNKGNFPGRFSGRQFSNSRSEMNVSTLELGDSALYLCASSWTGVIMNTEAFFGQGTRLTVV.

This clonotype was seen many times. This chain links TRBV7-2 with TRBJ1-5, with D unresolved. The CDR3 spans 12 residues. In germline, CDR1 is SGHTA, CDR2 FQGNSA. The V end was cut by 1 base, the J end by 6 bases, with 4 bases between. The CDR3 sequence is CASSLDSQPQHF. Here the CDR3 DNA reads TGTGCCAGCAGCTTAGACAGTCAGCCCCAGCATTTT. The full variable domain, rest sourced from reference TRBV7-2 and TRBJ1-5, is GAGVSQSPSNKVTEKGKDVELRCDPISGHTALYWYRQSLGQGLEFLIYFQGNSAPDKSGLPSDRFSAERTGGSVSTLTIQRTQQEDSAVYLCASSLDSQPQHFGDGTRLSIL.

Note on this clonotype: A read error may produce the germline difference seen at one junction end. This chain uses TRBV11-2 with TRBJ2-5; tentatively, D is TRBD1 or TRBD2 (6 bases each). CDR3 length equals 15 residues. Germline CDR1 SGHAT, CDR2 FQNNGV. CDR3 amino acids: CTSFGGQTSQETQYF. In DNA, the CDR3 is TGTACCAGCTTTGGGGGCCAGACTAGCCAAGAGACCCAGTACTTC. The whole variable domain, filled in from reference TRBV11-2 and TRBJ2-5, reads EAGVAQSPRYKIIEKRQSVAFWCNPISGHATLYWYQQILGQGPKLLIQFQNNGVVDDSQLPKDRFSAERLKGVDSTLKIQPAKLEDSAVYLCTSFGGQTSQETQYFGPGTRLLVL.

Remarks on this clonotype: At one boundary the junction diverges from the germline segment, which might be a read error. The V gene is TRBV9, the J gene TRBJ1-2, with D uncertain. Per the germline V gene, CDR1 is SGDLS and CDR2 is YYNGEE. This CDR3 spans 13 amino acids. The chain's CDR3 is CANSVDTLYGYTF. The DNA of the CDR3 is TGTGCCAACAGCGTAGACACCCTCTATGGCTACACCTTC.

This clonotype has ten or more counts. This chain connects TRBV29-1 to TRBJ2-1; 12 nucleotides align to TRBD2. This CDR3 comprises 19 residues. Germline V lookup: CDR1 SQVTM, CDR2 ANQGSEA. The ends lost 0 bases at V and 4 bases at J; junction bases unmatched: 13. CDR3 in amino acids: CSVEDHAGLAGSTYNEQFF. CDR3 DNA sequence: TGCAGCGTTGAAGATCATGCCGGACTAGCGGGAAGCACTTACAATGAGCAGTTCTTC.

The chain is built from TRBV21-1 and TRBJ2-5; no check of the table's D call, TRBD2, against the DNA was made. TRBV21-1 has pseudogene status. This CDR3 spans 17 amino acids. CDR3 sequence (DNA): TGTGCCAGCAGCCACCGAGTCGGGACTCTGTTTCAAGGGACCCAGTACTTC. Amino acid sequence: CASSHRVGTLFQGTQYF.

The genes are TRBV13 and TRBJ2-1, with D possibly being TRBD2 (7 bases). Germline V gene data show CDR1 as PRHDT and CDR2 as FYEKMQ (reference sequence). The CDR3 sequence is 18 residues long. V dropped 2 bases and J dropped 1 base, with 18 bases sitting between them. This chain's CDR3 is CASSLKGGGARSYNEQFF. CDR3 bases: TGTGCCAGCAGCTTAAAGGGTGGGGGGGCCAGGTCCTACAATGAGCAGTTCTTC.

The CDR3 sequence is CATSDSRQAYGYTF. The CDR3, as DNA: TGTGCCACCAGTGACTCCCGACAGGCCTATGGCTACACCTTC. The chain uses TRBV24-1 and TRBJ1-2; D is perhaps TRBD1 (6 bases). The V end was cut by 4 bases, the J end by 4 bases, with 12 bases between. Per germline, CDR1 KGHDR and CDR2 SFDVKD. CDR3 length: 14 residues.

This chain joins TRBV29-1 and TRBJ1-2; the match to TRBD1 covers 7 bases. Germline assignment: CDR1 SQVTM and CDR2 ANQGSEA. V lost 5 bases and J lost 5; bases outside the gene matches: 20. The CDR3 is 17 amino acids. The CDR3 coding sequence is TGCAGCGTTTGGGTTAGCCCCGCGGACAGGCCACTTTATGGCTACACCTTC. The encoded protein is CSVWVSPADRPLYGYTF. The complete variable domain, with remaining parts taken from reference TRBV29-1 and TRBJ1-2, reads SAVISQKPSRDICQRGTSLTIQCQVDSQVTMMFWYRQQPGQSLTLIATANQGSEATYESGFVIDKFPISRPNLTFSTLTVSNMSPEDSSIYLCSVWVSPADRPLYGYTFGSGTRLTVV.

This clonotype was seen a few times. V and J are TRBV12-3 or TRBV12-4 and TRBJ1-4; D is ambiguous. V gave up 6 bases and J gave up 8 bases, with 16 bases separating them. There are 14 residues in the CDR3. The CDR3 coding sequence is TGTGCCAGCAGCACCACTCCTTTTAGAGAAAAACTGTTTTTT. This gives the protein CASSTTPFREKLFF.

The chain couples TRBV7-2 to TRBJ1-4; maybe TRBD1 (6 bases). CDR1 and CDR2 (germline): SGHTA, FQGNSA. The CDR3 totals 15 residues. Trimming cost V 0 bases and J 8 bases, with 13 bases left between them. The CDR3 region is CASSLAGGRGEKLFF. As DNA, the CDR3 is TGTGCCAGCAGCTTAGCGGGGGGGCGCGGGGAAAAACTGTTTTTT.

The gene calls are TRBV4-1 and TRBJ2-7; D is uncertain. With 4 bases removed from V and 2 bases from J, the gap between germline ends came to 15 bases. The CDR3 covers 15 residues. Germline-derived CDR1 and CDR2 are MGHRA and YSYEKL. The CDR3 nucleotides are TGCGCCAGCAGCCCCGTAAGCGACGGACCCTACGAGCAGTACTTC. Its translation is CASSPVSDGPYEQYF.

The chain recombines TRBV9 with TRBJ2-3, with D unclear. Germline V lookup: CDR1 SGDLS, CDR2 YYNGEE. The V and J ends lost 0 bases and 11 bases respectively, with 19 bases between them. This CDR3 has 15 residues. CDR3 loop: CASSVGSLGTVEQYF. CDR3 coding DNA: TGTGCCAGCAGCGTAGGATCCCTCGGCACGGTTGAGCAGTATTTT.

This clonotype was seen only a few times. The J gene is TRBJ2-6, the V gene TRBV20-1; a possible D gene is TRBD2 (6 bases). The CDR3 contains 16 residues. The V and J ends lost 3 bases and 1 base respectively, with 13 bases between them. CDR1 DFQATT and CDR2 SNEGSKA come from the germline V gene (reference sequence). The DNA for the CDR3 is TGCAGTGCTAGTGATTCGACTAGTTCTGGGGCCAACGTCCTGACTTTC. Protein: CSASDSTSSGANVLTF.

A word on this clonotype: A read error may be the cause here, since a much bigger clone is one base away. This rearrangement joins TRBV29-1 to TRBJ2-1; D is possibly TRBD1 (6 bases). Trimming left V 4 bases short and J 10 bases short, with 14 bases between. The CDR3 contains 12 residues. Germline CDR1 and CDR2: SQVTM and ANQGSEA. The CDR3 here is CSVGTESYEQFF. The DNA of the CDR3 is TGCAGCGTTGGGACAGAGTCCTACGAGCAGTTCTTC.